This T cell receptor (beta chain) was sequenced in a study of shared clonotypes between healthy human individuals. Study-level results: What naive subsets generally showed was a larger estimated richness than memory subsets showed.

Sequenced by immunoSEQ multiplex PCR; TCRdb stores in-frame clones only, minus some. This sample has 2 million to 2.5 million clones; about 94% occur once, and the top ten carry roughly 0.13%. This clone was detected a few times. Its antigen is not known. V lost 6 bases and J lost 7, with 15 bases in between. Looked up from germline, CDR1 is MDHEN and CDR2 is SYDVKM. CDR3 length: 13 amino acids. Material: naive CD4+ T cells sorted from blood. Subset reported: CD45RA+ positively selected. This TCR was recovered from a man aged 18 to 35 in good health. This chain links TRBV28 with TRBJ1-2, with a possible D match to TRBD1 (6 bases). The CDR3 nucleotides are TGTGCCAGCAGCTCTTTTACAGGGCGTGGCTACACCTTC. Encoded protein: CASSSFTGRGYTF.